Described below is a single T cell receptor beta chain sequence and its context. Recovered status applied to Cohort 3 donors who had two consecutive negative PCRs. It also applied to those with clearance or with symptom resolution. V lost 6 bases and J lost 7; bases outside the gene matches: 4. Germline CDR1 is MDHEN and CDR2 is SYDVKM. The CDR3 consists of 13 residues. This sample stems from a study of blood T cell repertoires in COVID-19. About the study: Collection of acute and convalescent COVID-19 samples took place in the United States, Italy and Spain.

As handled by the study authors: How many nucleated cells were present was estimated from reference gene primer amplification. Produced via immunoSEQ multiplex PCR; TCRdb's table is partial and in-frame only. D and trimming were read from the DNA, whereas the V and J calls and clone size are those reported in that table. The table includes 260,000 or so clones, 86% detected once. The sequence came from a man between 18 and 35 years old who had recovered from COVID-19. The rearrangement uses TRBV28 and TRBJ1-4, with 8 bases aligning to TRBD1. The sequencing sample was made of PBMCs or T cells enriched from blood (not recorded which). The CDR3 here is CASREQGAEKLFF. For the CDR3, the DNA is TGTGCCAGCAGGGAGCAGGGGGCTGAAAAACTGTTTTTT.